What follows describes a single T cell receptor (beta chain). Its antigen is still unknown. The data belong to a study of metastatic and nonmetastatic thyroid tumors. Across the whole study: Repertoires from blood and tumor or nodule tissue of malignant and benign thyroid patients were compared.

Overall study findings and caveats: The study reportedly found significantly higher TCR beta diversity in malignant thyroid tumors than benign nodules, in blood and tumor.

Not a single patient had been given any form of treatment at any point before undergoing thyroid surgery. The authors' processing: Construction of a distant-metastasis classifier for papillary thyroid cancer relied on CDR3 differences across clinicopathological groups. TCRdb re-called the PCR reads via MiXCR. TCRdb assigned the V and J calls; the authors' analysis was not used. The table lists tens of thousands of clones, 25% to 30% of them singletons, with 9.6% in the top ten. The germline V gene has CDR1 DFQATT and CDR2 SNEGSKA (reference sequence). Trimming removed 0 bases from V and 3 bases from J, with 23 bases in between. The CDR3 is 18 amino acids.

The sequencing sample was made of blood. This receptor was taken from a female donor with papillary thyroid cancer or a benign thyroid nodule (not recorded which). Some clones in this sample may be carry-over from other donors' samples. This sequence joins TRBV20-1 and TRBJ1-2, with a weak D call TRBD1 (5 bases). The CDR3 sequence is CSARDFRFALRGYYGYTF. The CDR3 DNA reads TGCAGTGCTAGAGATTTTCGCTTCGCCCTAAGGGGTTACTATGGCTACACCTTC.